One sample yielded the 19 T cell receptor beta chains listed below, sequenced in a study of OX40 agonist ivuxolimab in advanced cancers. Generated by immunoSEQ multiplex PCR, the TCRdb table keeps only in-frame clones and is missing some. In the table there are more than 70,000 clones, approximately 85% of which are singletons. This sample comprised CD4+ or CD8+ T cells sorted from blood, obtained in a trial of the OX40 agonist ivuxolimab. The receptors shown here come from an adult with an advanced solid tumor such as melanoma, head and neck, liver or kidney cancer.

In DNA, the CDR3 is TGTGCCAGCAGCCCCGCCAACAATGAGCAGTTCTTC. This encodes CASSPANNEQFF. The J gene is TRBJ2-1, the V gene TRBV7-3, with D unclear. Trimming pared 5 bases from V and 5 bases from J, leaving 7 bases between. The CDR3 is 12 amino acids. Germline CDR1 is SGHTA and CDR2 is FQGTGA.

The chain combines TRBV5-1 with TRBJ1-4; tentatively, D is TRBD1 (6 bases). The V gene's germline CDR1 is SGHRS and CDR2 YFSETQ. The CDR3 extends over 13 amino acids. V was pared by 3 bases and J by 6 bases, with 9 bases between. CDR3 amino acids: CASSSQGYEKLFF. Written as DNA, the CDR3 is TGCGCCAGCAGCTCACAGGGTTATGAAAAACTGTTTTTT.

This clone appeared a few times. The chain uses TRBV18 and TRBJ1-4; D is undetermined. The CDR3 has 12 residues. The V and J ends lost 1 base and 7 bases respectively, with 4 bases between them. Germline V CDR1 and CDR2: KGHSH, LQKENI. CDR3 loop: CASSPRGEKLFF. The DNA for the CDR3 is TGTGCCAGCTCACCACGAGGTGAAAAACTGTTTTTT.

The chain recombines TRBV2 with TRBJ2-5, with a weak D call TRBD1 (6 bases). Germline V gene lookup returns CDR1 SNHLY and CDR2 FYNNEI. The CDR3 spans 14 residues. The V end was cut by 4 bases, the J end by 2 bases, with 11 bases between. CDR3 residues: CASSGTDNQETQYF. The CDR3 region has the DNA TGTGCCAGCAGTGGGACAGATAATCAAGAGACCCAGTACTTC.

The count of this clone is one. This sequence joins TRBV15 and TRBJ1-6; D perhaps matches TRBD1 (5 bases). The ends were cut back, 5 bases at V and 8 bases at J, with 10 bases in the middle. Per germline, CDR1 LNHNV and CDR2 YYDKDF (reference sequence). CDR3 length equals 13 residues. As DNA, the CDR3 is TGTGCCACCAGCGCTGGGGGGGATTCACCCCTCCACTTT. Amino acids: CATSAGGDSPLHF.

This clone was counted only a few times. The J gene is TRBJ1-5, the V gene TRBV19; possibly TRBD1 for D (5 bases). Per the germline V gene, CDR1 is LNHDA and CDR2 is SQIVND (reference sequence). V lost 5 bases, J lost 2 bases, and 13 bases lay in between. CDR3 size: 15 residues. In nucleotides, the CDR3 is TGTGCCAGTAGTCTGGGGACGGGGGGCAATCAGCCCCAGCATTTT. Translated: CASSLGTGGNQPQHF.

This clone was recorded once. The genes are TRBV2 and TRBJ1-2; D uncertain. V lost 9 bases, J lost 8 bases, and 19 bases lay in between. The CDR3 extends over 13 amino acids. Germline V gene sequence: CDR1 SNHLY, CDR2 FYNNEI. The CDR3 nucleotides are TGTGCCAGTAAAAGGGCACTGTTTAGCGGCTACACCTTC. Translated, it gives CASKRALFSGYTF.

V is TRBV28 and J is TRBJ1-2; D is ambiguous. The V end lost 4 bases, the J end lost 7 bases, and 16 bases lay between the germline ends. The germline V gene has CDR1 MDHEN and CDR2 SYDVKM. This CDR3 is built from 14 residues. The CDR3 here is CASSYNFLAGGYTF. The DNA of the CDR3 is TGTGCCAGCAGTTATAATTTTCTCGCCGGTGGCTACACCTTC.

In regard to this clone: Because the CDR3's place on the DNA is in doubt, the DNA is left out and the CDR3 is given as listed by TCRdb. This chain uses TRBV21-1 with TRBJ2-1; the D call in the table, TRBD1, was not verified against the DNA. TRBV21-1 is recorded as a pseudogene. Counting both end residues, the CDR3 totals 19 amino acids. The CDR3 sequence is CASSKKNRVGQGSYNEQFF.

This clone was observed a few times. J is TRBJ2-4 and V is TRBV20-1; 7 nucleotides match TRBD1. The CDR3 contains 11 residues. Trimming cost V 8 bases and J 5 bases; bases outside gene matches: 3. Germline CDR1 reads DFQATT; CDR2 reads SNEGSKA (reference sequence). The CDR3 sequence is CSFDRENIQYF. As DNA, the CDR3 is TGCAGTTTCGACAGGGAAAACATTCAGTACTTC.

The chain combines TRBV7-2 with TRBJ2-1; 10 bases align to TRBD2. The CDR3 loop spans 15 amino acids. Germline V gene data show CDR1 as SGHTA and CDR2 as FQGNSA. With 7 bases clipped from V and 2 bases from J, the junction kept 5 bases outside the gene matches. The CDR3 sequence is CASNPSGSPYNEQFF. The CDR3 nucleotides are TGTGCCAGCAACCCTAGCGGGAGCCCCTACAATGAGCAGTTCTTC.

J is TRBJ2-7 and V is TRBV4-2, with 10 bases aligning to TRBD2. The CDR3 length is 16 residues. Germline CDR1 LGHNA, CDR2 YNFKEQ. The V and J ends lost 2 bases and 2 bases, in that order; junction bases with no gene match: 6. CDR3 DNA: TGTGCCAGCAGCCAATGGACTAGCGGTGCGACCTACGAGCAGTACTTC. Its translation: CASSQWTSGATYEQYF.

V is TRBV5-6 and J is TRBJ2-1; 8 bases fit TRBD1. V was clipped by 0 bases and J by 3 bases; unmatched bases: 5. In germline, CDR1 is SGHDT, CDR2 YYEEEE. This CDR3 comprises 16 residues. The CDR3 protein is CASSLAGDRGYNEQFF. The CDR3 DNA reads TGTGCCAGCAGCTTGGCTGGAGACAGGGGCTACAATGAGCAGTTCTTC.

V is TRBV5-5 and J is TRBJ2-1; 9 nucleotides line up with TRBD2. Per germline, CDR1 SGHKS and CDR2 YYEKEE (reference sequence). The CDR3 has 14 amino acids. With V trimmed by 2 bases and J by 9 bases, 6 bases remained unmatched. CDR3 amino acids: CASSLPSGKGEQFF. DNA for the CDR3: TGTGCCAGCAGCTTACCTAGCGGGAAGGGTGAGCAGTTCTTC.

The V call is TRBV7-9, the J call TRBJ2-2, with 8 positions matching TRBD1. This CDR3 comprises 14 residues. The V gene's germline CDR1 is SEHNR and CDR2 FQNEAQ (reference sequence). The V and J ends lost 2 bases and 6 bases, in that order; junction bases with no gene match: 2. The CDR3 nucleotides read TGTGCCAGCAGCTTACAACAGGGGGCCGGGGAGCTGTTTTTT. Amino acid sequence: CASSLQQGAGELFF. The entire variable domain, with the rest obtained from reference TRBV7-9 and TRBJ2-2, is as follows: DTGVSQNPRHKITKRGQNVTFRCDPISEHNRLYWYRQTLGQGPEFLTYFQNEAQLEKSRLLSDRFSAERPKGSFSTLEIQRTEQGDSAMYLCASSLQQGAGELFFGEGSRLTVL.

The rearrangement links TRBV2 to TRBJ2-1; D not resolved. The V gene's germline CDR1 is SNHLY and CDR2 FYNNEI. The CDR3 loop spans 12 amino acids. With 7 bases removed from V and 8 bases from J, the gap between germline ends came to 12 bases. This chain's CDR3 is CASTQKGYEQFF. The CDR3, as DNA: TGTGCCAGCACACAAAAAGGGTATGAGCAGTTCTTC. The full variable domain, with the rest looked up from reference TRBV2 and TRBJ2-1, is EPEVTQTPSHQVTQMGQEVILRCVPISNHLYFYWYRQILGQKVEFLVSFYNNEISEKSEIFDDQFSVERPDGSNFTLKIRSTKLEDSAMYFCASTQKGYEQFFGPGTRLTVL.

This sequence joins TRBV10-3 and TRBJ2-4, with TRBD1 identical over 7 bases. Trimming at V came to 4 bases and at J to 3 bases, leaving 12 bases not matched to a gene. This CDR3 has 17 amino acids. In germline, CDR1 is ENHRY, CDR2 SYGVKD. The CDR3 DNA reads as TGTGCCATCAGTGCCCGTCAACAGGGGATGGGCAAAAACATTCAGTACTTC. Its protein product is CAISARQQGMGKNIQYF.

The chain links TRBV7-8 to TRBJ2-7; the D is unclear. Germline assignment: CDR1 SGHVS and CDR2 FQNEAQ. The ends were cut back, 5 bases at V and 7 bases at J, with 15 bases in the middle. The CDR3 extends over 13 amino acids. The CDR3 region has the DNA TGTGCCAGCAGCCCACTCTCCGCCCGTGAGCAGTACTTC. This encodes CASSPLSAREQYF. Complete variable domain (other parts from reference TRBV7-8 and TRBJ2-7): GAGVSQSPRYKVAKRGQDVALRCDPISGHVSLFWYQQALGQGPEFLTYFQNEAQLDKSGLPSDRFFAERPEGSVSTLKIQRTQQEDSAVYLCASSPLSAREQYFGPGTRLTVT.

The chain employs TRBV19 and TRBJ1-6; TRBD1 might be the D (5 bases). There are 17 residues in the CDR3. Germline CDR1 LNHDA, CDR2 SQIVND (reference sequence). The V end was cut by 2 bases, the J end by 10 bases, with 21 bases between. CDR3 region: CASSIFLITQAGSPLHF. The CDR3 DNA reads as TGTGCCAGTAGTATATTTTTAATAACACAGGCGGGGTCACCCCTCCACTTT.